Shown below are 25 T cell receptor beta chains from a single sample sequenced in a study of CXCR3-negative and CXCR3-positive naive CD8 T cells. Carrying UMI labels, the TRB cDNA libraries were prepared through 5' RACE. After re-calling the 5' RACE reads, TCRdb lists one entry per CDR3 protein, DNA absent. The sample holds 70,000 to 95,000 distinct CDR3 sequences. The sample was naive CXCR3- CD8+ T cells from blood. Specified subset: CD45RO-CCR7+CD27+CD95- naive CD8+ T cells lacking CXCR3 (TNR3-). These receptors all stem from a human donor in good health. Some clones in this sample may be carry-over from other donors' samples.

V and J are TRBV10-3 and TRBJ2-1; with no DNA, the TCRdb D assignment of TRBD2 cannot be verified. The CDR3 loop spans 15 amino acids. Looked up from germline, CDR1 is ENHRY and CDR2 is SYGVKD. CDR3 residues: CAISGTGSSYNEQFF.

The chain recombines TRBV14 with TRBJ2-3; TCRdb picks TRBD2, but there is no DNA to check that call. The CDR3 sequence is 16 residues long. CDR1 is SGHDN and CDR2 is FVKESK in the germline V gene. The CDR3 region is CASSHGLAGRTDTQYF. Variable domain in full (rest from reference TRBV14 and TRBJ2-3): EAGVTQFPSHSVIEKGQTVTLRCDPISGHDNLYWYRRVMGKEIKFLLHFVKESKQDESGMPNNRFLAERTGGTYSTLKVQPAELEDSGVYFCASSHGLAGRTDTQYFGPGTRLTVL.

V and J are TRBV2 and TRBJ2-1; lacking DNA, the TRBD1 call made by TCRdb goes unchecked. The CDR3 extends over 18 amino acids. Per germline, CDR1 SNHLY and CDR2 FYNNEI. CDR3 loop: CASSQKTSTGGKDNEQFF.

CDR3: CASSFIGAGTEAFF. The chain joins TRBV28 to TRBJ1-1. This CDR3 is built from 14 residues. The germline V gene has CDR1 MDHEN and CDR2 SYDVKM.

This chain uses TRBV29-1 with TRBJ2-1; TCRdb's assignment of TRBD2 cannot be checked, as there is no DNA. The CDR3 totals 15 residues. CDR1 is SQVTM and CDR2 is ANQGSEA in the germline V gene. CDR3 residues: CSVENPLELGPWQFF.

The chain combines TRBV11-2 with TRBJ1-3; the TCRdb call, TRBD1, lacks DNA for checking. CDR3 size: 16 residues. Germline CDR1 and CDR2: SGHAT and FQNNGV. The CDR3 is CASSFPGRSSGNTIYF.

J is TRBJ2-5 and V is TRBV27. This CDR3 has 14 residues. Germline lookup yields CDR1 MNHEY and CDR2 SMNVEV (reference sequence). CDR3 protein: CASSLRHEGETQYF.

The CDR3 protein is CASSRQGGAEQYF. The chain employs TRBV12-3 or TRBV12-4 and TRBJ2-7; TCRdb outputs TRBD1, but without DNA this stays unchecked. This CDR3 is built from 13 residues.

The rearrangement joins TRBV21-1 to TRBJ2-5. TRBV21-1 is described as a pseudogene. The CDR3 is 14 residues long. The CDR3 sequence: CASSKDGWQETQYF.

V usage is TRBV10-3 and J usage is TRBJ2-3; no DNA is available, so the TRBD1 call from TCRdb remains unchecked. The CDR3 contains 15 residues. In germline, CDR1 is ENHRY, CDR2 SYGVKD. CDR3 protein: CAISPTEVNTDTQYF.

V gene TRBV10-3 combines with J gene TRBJ2-5. CDR1 and CDR2 (germline): ENHRY, SYGVKD. The CDR3 contains 13 residues. The CDR3 sequence is CAISVEGPETQYF.

The J gene is TRBJ2-1, the V gene TRBV3-1; the TCRdb call, TRBD2, lacks DNA for checking. The germline CDR1 and CDR2 sequences are LGHDT and YNNKEL (reference sequence). The CDR3 sequence is 18 residues long. The CDR3: CASSQDNSGGIPHNEQFF.

This chain joins TRBV30 and TRBJ2-7. Germline CDR1 is GTSNPN and CDR2 is SVGIG (reference sequence). The CDR3 length is 12 residues. CDR3 in amino acids: CAWSPGAYEQYF.

The chain combines TRBV7-9 with TRBJ1-4. The CDR3 extends over 14 amino acids. Germline V CDR1 and CDR2: SEHNR, FQNEAQ (reference sequence). This CDR3 reads CASSGTKTNEKLFF. Full variable domain (outside the CDR3, taken from reference TRBV7-9 and TRBJ1-4): DTGVSQNPRHKITKRGQNVTFRCDPISEHNRLYWYRQTLGQGPEFLTYFQNEAQLEKSRLLSDRFSAERPKGSFSTLEIQRTEQGDSAMYLCASSGTKTNEKLFFGSGTQLSVL.

The chain employs TRBV23-1 and TRBJ2-3; TCRdb outputs TRBD1, but without DNA this stays unchecked. TRBV23-1 is an ORF for which the function is uncertain. This CDR3 spans 17 amino acids. The CDR3 loop reads CASSQFPGQRSTDTQYF.

This rearrangement joins TRBV7-6 to TRBJ2-7. From germline, CDR1 is SGHVS and CDR2 FNYEAQ. The CDR3 contains 13 residues. The chain's CDR3 is CASSSWQSYEQYF. Full variable domain (remainder filled in from reference TRBV7-6 and TRBJ2-7): GAGVSQSPRYKVTKRGQDVALRCDPISGHVSLYWYRQALGQGPEFLTYFNYEAQQDKSGLPNDRFSAERPEGSISTLTIQRTEQRDSAMYRCASSSWQSYEQYFGPGTRLTVT.

The chain recombines TRBV5-1 with TRBJ1-1; TCRdb names TRBD1, which stays unverified in the absence of DNA. CDR3 length equals 12 residues. In germline, CDR1 is SGHRS, CDR2 YFSETQ. CDR3 sequence: CASSPGRTEAFF.

This rearrangement joins TRBV20-1 to TRBJ2-1; there is no DNA to check the TCRdb D call of TRBD1. The CDR3 length is 15 residues. CDR1 is DFQATT, CDR2 SNEGSKA, per germline (reference sequence). Here the CDR3 reads CSAPGQGLDNNEQFF.

The chain has TRBV12-3 or TRBV12-4 and TRBJ1-1; TCRdb lists TRBD1, though no DNA is available to test this call. The CDR3 extends over 15 amino acids. The CDR3 reads CASSLDQGAPGEAFF.

The V gene is TRBV4-2, the J gene TRBJ2-5; TCRdb indicates TRBD2, and absent DNA this call remains unverified. The germline gives CDR1 LGHNA, CDR2 YNFKEQ. This CDR3 contains 18 residues. This chain's CDR3 is CASSQLTSGESPGETQYF.

This sequence joins TRBV19 and TRBJ2-3. The CDR3 is 15 amino acids. CDR1 and CDR2 from the germline V gene are LNHDA and SQIVND (reference sequence). CDR3 loop: CASSIRGSQPDTQYF.

The chain recombines TRBV19 with TRBJ2-3; TCRdb's D gene call, TRBD2, goes unchecked for lack of DNA. Germline V lookup: CDR1 LNHDA, CDR2 SQIVND (reference sequence). CDR3 length: 15 residues. CDR3 amino acids: CASSMNSGGPDTQYF.

CDR3 in amino acids: CSAKTGLDTQYF. The chain is built from TRBV29-1 and TRBJ2-3; absent DNA, TCRdb's TRBD1 call cannot be checked. The V gene's germline CDR1 is SQVTM and CDR2 ANQGSEA. The CDR3 totals 12 residues.

The chain employs TRBV7-2 and TRBJ2-1; the D call of TRBD1 rests on TCRdb alone, since no DNA is present to check it. This CDR3 spans 14 amino acids. CDR1 and CDR2 from the germline V gene are SGHTA and FQGNSA. The CDR3 is CASSLGGVRNEQFF.

The V and J genes are TRBV11-2 and TRBJ2-1; as DNA is missing, the TRBD2 call by TCRdb cannot be tested. Germline-derived CDR1 and CDR2 are SGHAT and FQNNGV. The CDR3 loop spans 16 amino acids. CDR3 sequence reads: CASSLVLAVHYNEQFF.